The subject of this entry is one TCR beta chain. This record belongs to a study of monozygotic twins with inflammatory bowel disease. TCRdb re-called the 5' RACE reads; one entry per CDR3 protein, DNA not given. The repertoire table contains approximately 300,000 distinct CDR3 sequences. The germline gives CDR1 MNHNY, CDR2 SVGAGI (reference sequence). The CDR3 totals 11 residues. This chain uses TRBV6-6 with TRBJ2-5. The specimen sequenced was blood. The sequence was collected from a human donor with ulcerative colitis or Crohn's disease, or a healthy co-twin of an affected twin (not recorded which). This CDR3 is CASSRLETQYF.